This TCR beta chain was found in a study of OX40 agonist ivuxolimab in advanced cancers. About the full investigation: The costimulatory receptor OX40 (CD134) was targeted by ivuxolimab, a fully human IgG2 agonistic monoclonal antibody. Intravenous ivuxolimab was administered to patients every 2 weeks at six dose levels: 0.01, 0.1, 0.3, 1.5, 3 and 10 mg/kg. Of the roughly 51 dose-escalation patients, hepatocellular carcinoma was present in approximately 20, melanoma in roughly 15, renal cell carcinoma in 9 and head and neck cancer in 9. In the dose-escalation cohort, 82.7% of patients were male, and the mean age was about 55 years, with a range of about 23 to 85. Prior anti-PD-1, anti-PD-L1 or anti-CTLA-4 therapy was permitted, and checkpoint inhibitors had been received by about two fifths of dose-escalation patients. Three dose-escalation patients achieved partial responses, one with hepatocellular carcinoma and two with cutaneous melanoma. Peripheral TCRbeta sequencing was intended to test whether TCR sequence diversity was altered and clonal T-cell expansion was caused by ivuxolimab. The paper reports the monotherapy dose-escalation portion (N ≈ 52 patients) of the phase I ivuxolimab trial. What the research found in general, with its limitations: After ivuxolimab, expanded clones were on average more numerous among CD8+ T cells than among CD4+ T cells. Antigen specificity was not determined for the clonally expanded peripheral T cells. Low levels of normalized T-cell clonal expansion were also shown by some nonresponding patients. In the 0.1-3.0 mg/kg groups, partial responders were among the patients with the lowest normalized peripheral clonal expansion, particularly in CD8+ T cells. At doses of 0.1 to 3.0 mg/kg, clonal expansion of both CD4+ and CD8+ T cells in blood was seen between baseline and week 6.

The trial excluded patients who had a history of autoimmune disease or who were on systemic immunosuppression. Peripheral blood for TCR sequencing was collected from all dose cohorts at baseline, on cycle 4 day 1, and on cycle 7 day 1. The samples were taken from a phase I, first-in-human, multicenter, open-label dose-escalation trial of ivuxolimab. Adults with locally advanced or metastatic melanoma, renal cell, hepatocellular, or head and neck squamous cell carcinoma were enrolled in the trial. Before TCR sequencing, CD4+ T cells and CD8+ T cells from peripheral blood were sorted into separate populations. Relative to germline, V is missing 5 bases and J is missing 2 bases, with 2 bases of the junction outside any gene match. CDR1 and CDR2, per the germline V gene, are KGHSH and LQKENI. The CDR3 runs 13 amino acids, cysteine and phenylalanine included. The entry retains the CDR3 DNA only, 39 bases that are in frame from base 1.

Concerning this clone itself: What this receptor recognizes is not known. No much larger clone exists at a distance of one base, and base qualities are not known.

Genomic DNA was isolated from the sorted cells so that the TCRbeta CDR3 region could be sequenced. TCRbeta CDR3 regions were sequenced using the immunoSEQ Assay. Drawn from immuneACCESS, this table holds only the in-frame rearrangements with V and J called that TCRdb kept. Clones are partly lost; checked studies trace under half to an unresolved V gene and leave the rest unexplained. This sample comprises approximately 41,000 clones, about 86% of them detected only once. The biggest ten clones account for around 33% of the sample. Here the sequenced sample was CD4+ or CD8+ T cells sorted from blood, taken in a trial of the OX40 agonist ivuxolimab. The TCR originated in an adult with an advanced solid tumor such as melanoma, head and neck, liver or kidney cancer. The chain is made from TRBV18 and TRBJ1-2; the central 7 bases match TRBD1. CDR3 reads: CASSTGQNYGYTF. The nucleotide sequence reads as follows: TGTGCCAGCTCAACGGGACAGAACTATGGCTACACCTTC.